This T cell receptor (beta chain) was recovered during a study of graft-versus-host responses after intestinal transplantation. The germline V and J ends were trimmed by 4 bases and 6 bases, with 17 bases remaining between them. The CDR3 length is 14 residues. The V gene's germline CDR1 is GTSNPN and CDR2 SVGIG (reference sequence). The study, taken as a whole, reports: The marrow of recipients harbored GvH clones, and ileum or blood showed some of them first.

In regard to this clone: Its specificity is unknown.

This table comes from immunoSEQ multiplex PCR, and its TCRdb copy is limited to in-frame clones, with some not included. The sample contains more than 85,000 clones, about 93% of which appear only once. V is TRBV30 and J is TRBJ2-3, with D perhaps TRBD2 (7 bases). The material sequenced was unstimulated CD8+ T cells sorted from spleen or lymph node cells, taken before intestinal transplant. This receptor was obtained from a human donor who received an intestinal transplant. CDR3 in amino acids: CAWKGVAGADTQYF. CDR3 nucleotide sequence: TGTGCCTGGAAGGGGGTGGCGGGGGCGGATACGCAGTATTTT.